These 26 T cell receptor beta chains were all obtained from the same sample, sequenced in a study of cytomegalovirus exposure and HLA in healthy donors. 13 Jbeta primers and 60 Vbeta primers were used for the PCR. Assay: immunoSEQ multiplex PCR; the TCRdb copy retains only in-frame clones and omits some. The sample consists of more than 150,000 clones, 80% of them appearing once. The sequencing sample was made of PBMCs. Receptors were obtained from a woman aged 25 to 39 in good health and CMV-seronegative.

This rearrangement joins TRBV19 to TRBJ2-1; 9 nucleotides align to TRBD2. V was pared by 7 bases and J by 5 bases, with 12 bases of the junction left unmatched. Germline CDR1 LNHDA, CDR2 SQIVND (reference sequence). This CDR3 is 16 amino acids long. CDR3 residues: CASTPLGTSYDNEQFF. DNA of the CDR3: TGTGCCAGTACACCCCTGGGGACTAGCTACGACAATGAGCAGTTCTTC.

The rearrangement joins TRBV11-2 to TRBJ1-1; D unclear. Per the germline V gene, CDR1 is SGHAT and CDR2 is FQNNGV. This CDR3 spans 14 amino acids. V was trimmed by 1 base and J by 2 bases, leaving 8 bases between them. The CDR3 DNA follows: TGTGCCAGCAGCTTAGGGAGGGATAACACTGAAGCTTTCTTT. Translated: CASSLGRDNTEAFF.

This sequence joins TRBV7-9 and TRBJ2-1, with 13 bases identical to TRBD2. Unmatched junction bases numbered 4, after V lost 5 bases and J lost 3 bases. The germline CDR1 and CDR2 sequences are SEHNR and FQNEAQ (reference sequence). This CDR3 spans 16 amino acids. In nucleotides, the CDR3 is TGTGCCAGCAGCCGACTAGCGGGGGGCGGCTACAATGAGCAGTTCTTC. Translated: CASSRLAGGGYNEQFF.

This clone has only a few counts. This chain joins TRBV29-1 and TRBJ2-3; perhaps TRBD2 as D (5 bases). The germline CDR1 and CDR2 sequences are SQVTM and ANQGSEA. V was clipped by 7 bases and J by 2 bases, with 10 bases between them. The CDR3 contains 12 residues. For the CDR3, the DNA is TGCAGCGCCGGACTGGACACAGATACGCAGTATTTT. It yields the protein CSAGLDTDTQYF.

The rearrangement joins TRBV5-1 to TRBJ1-1; the D gene is possibly TRBD1 (5 bases). Per germline, CDR1 SGHRS and CDR2 YFSETQ. V lost 3 bases and J 8 bases, leaving 8 bases between the germline ends. CDR3 length: 11 residues. The CDR3 DNA reads TGCGCCAGCAGCTCCAGGGAAGAAGCTTTCTTT. Translating it yields CASSSREEAFF.

This clone was counted a few times. V and J are TRBV19 and TRBJ1-5; TRBD1 is a possible D gene (6 bases). The CDR3 spans 16 residues. Germline loops: CDR1 LNHDA, CDR2 SQIVND (reference sequence). Trimming shortened V by 7 bases and J by 2 bases, and 18 bases separated the two germline ends. DNA for the CDR3: TGTGCCAGTATCGAGAACAGGGAGCGCGGCAATCAGCCCCAGCATTTT. Translating gives CASIENRERGNQPQHF.

The chain links TRBV6-5 to TRBJ2-5; D may be TRBD2 (5 bases). Germline CDR1 reads MNHEY; CDR2 reads SVGAGI. The CDR3 sequence is 12 residues long. V gave up 2 bases and J gave up 7 bases, with 8 bases separating them. The CDR3 DNA follows: TGTGCCAGCAGTTACGGCGCGGGGACCCAGTACTTC. Protein sequence: CASSYGAGTQYF.

This clone was seen just once. The chain combines TRBV5-1 with TRBJ2-2, with 9 bases identical to TRBD2. This CDR3 is built from 16 residues. Germline CDR1 SGHRS, CDR2 YFSETQ. V was pared by 2 bases and J by 6 bases, with 8 bases of the junction left unmatched. The CDR3 DNA reads as TGCGCCAGCAGCTTAGGTCCCCTAGCGGGGTCCGGGGAGCTGTTTTTT. Amino acid sequence: CASSLGPLAGSGELFF.

The chain joins TRBV5-1 to TRBJ2-1; a possible D gene is TRBD1 (5 bases). Germline V gene data show CDR1 as SGHRS and CDR2 as YFSETQ. CDR3 length: 15 amino acids. The germline V and J ends were trimmed by 5 bases and 1 base, with 13 bases remaining between them. This chain's CDR3 is CASRSQGGSYNEQFF. The CDR3 DNA sequence: TGCGCCAGCAGAAGTCAGGGTGGGTCCTACAATGAGCAGTTCTTC.

Notes on this clone: Germline is not matched at one junction end, which may reflect a read error. The CDR3 is CASSQAQTSGQETQYF. In DNA, the CDR3 is TGTGCCAGCAGTCAAGCCCAGACTAGCGGCCAAGAGACCCAGTACTTC. The V gene is TRBV2, the J gene TRBJ2-5, with 9 bases fitting TRBD2. The germline V gene has CDR1 SNHLY and CDR2 FYNNEI. The CDR3 length is 16 residues.

The chain carries TRBV5-1 and TRBJ1-1, with D maybe TRBD1 (6 bases). Germline V gene data show CDR1 as SGHRS and CDR2 as YFSETQ. V shed 4 bases and J shed 1 base, with 17 bases lying between them. The CDR3 runs 16 residues. DNA for the CDR3: TGCGCCAGCAGCACAACAGGGTTCCCCAAGAACACTGAAGCTTTCTTT. Protein product: CASSTTGFPKNTEAFF.

This chain uses TRBV30 with TRBJ2-3, with 9 bases lining up with TRBD1. There are 14 residues in the CDR3. Looked up from germline, CDR1 is GTSNPN and CDR2 is SVGIG (reference sequence). V trimming: 5 bases; J trimming: 0 bases; junction bases outside the gene matches: 3. This CDR3 reads CAWDGTGSTDTQYF. The CDR3 coding sequence is TGTGCCTGGGACGGGACAGGGAGCACAGATACGCAGTATTTT.

The chain uses TRBV19 and TRBJ1-6, with 9 nucleotides matching TRBD1. V was clipped by 6 bases and J by 9 bases; unmatched bases: 6. Germline V gives CDR1 LNHDA, CDR2 SQIVND (reference sequence). This CDR3 is built from 14 residues. This CDR3 reads CASRFRTGVSPLHF. CDR3 nucleotide sequence: TGTGCCAGTAGATTCAGGACAGGGGTTTCACCCCTCCACTTT.

The chain recombines TRBV5-1 with TRBJ2-2, with D tentatively TRBD1 (6 bases). This CDR3 has 15 amino acids. Trimming removed 4 bases at V and 2 bases at J, with 12 bases between. Per the germline V gene, CDR1 is SGHRS and CDR2 is YFSETQ. The CDR3 coding sequence is TGCGCCAGCAGCCCAGGGGATGCAAACACCGGGGAGCTGTTTTTT. This sequence encodes CASSPGDANTGELFF.

This chain joins TRBV10-2 and TRBJ2-5, with 13 bases that match TRBD2. Losses at the gene ends were 6 bases for V and 5 bases for J; bases not matched to a gene: 6. CDR3 length equals 15 residues. The germline V gene has CDR1 WSHSY and CDR2 SAAADI. CDR3 DNA: TGCGCCAGCAGCCTGACTAGCGGGGGGATGGAGACCCAGTACTTC. It is translated as CASSLTSGGMETQYF.

The chain has TRBV19 and TRBJ2-7; the match to TRBD1 covers 10 bases. CDR3 length equals 16 residues. J was trimmed by 4 bases and V by 5 bases; bases with no gene match: 11. Looked up from germline, CDR1 is LNHDA and CDR2 is SQIVND (reference sequence). DNA for the CDR3: TGTGCCAGTAGTCACTTCCGGGACAGGGGTTCGTACGAGCAGTACTTC. This codes for CASSHFRDRGSYEQYF. The complete variable domain, with remaining parts taken from reference TRBV19 and TRBJ2-7, reads DGGITQSPKYLFRKEGQNVTLSCEQNLNHDAMYWYRQDPGQGLRLIYYSQIVNDFQKGDIAEGYSVSREKKESFPLTVTSAQKNPTAFYLCASSHFRDRGSYEQYFGPGTRLTVT.

This chain joins TRBV30 and TRBJ1-2; 9 bases fit TRBD1. Germline loops: CDR1 GTSNPN, CDR2 SVGIG (reference sequence). This CDR3 spans 14 amino acids. J lost 7 bases, V lost 5 bases, and 11 bases had no gene match. Written as DNA, the CDR3 is TGTGCCTGGCTCCGGGACAGGGTGTCCTCTGGCTACACCTTC. Amino acid sequence: CAWLRDRVSSGYTF.

The J gene is TRBJ1-1, the V gene TRBV27; no reliable D call. V lost 6 bases and J 2 bases, leaving 10 bases between the germline ends. The CDR3 has 13 residues. CDR1 is MNHEY and CDR2 is SMNVEV in the germline V gene (reference sequence). The CDR3 region is CASSWAPNTEAFF. Here the CDR3 DNA reads TGTGCCAGCAGCTGGGCCCCTAACACTGAAGCTTTCTTT.

CDR3 bases: TGTGCCAGCAGCTTTCCGGGGGATAATTCACCCCTCCACTTT. Translated, it gives CASSFPGDNSPLHF. The V call is TRBV27, the J call TRBJ1-6; D perhaps matches TRBD1 (5 bases). The CDR3 is 14 residues long. V lost 6 bases and J 5 bases, leaving 11 bases between the germline ends. Germline assignment: CDR1 MNHEY and CDR2 SMNVEV (reference sequence).

This rearrangement joins TRBV15 to TRBJ2-7, with TRBD1 matching over 8 bases. In germline, CDR1 is LNHNV, CDR2 YYDKDF (reference sequence). This CDR3 is built from 18 residues. V was pared by 0 bases and J by 5 bases, with 15 bases of the junction left unmatched. For the CDR3, the DNA is TGTGCCACCAGCAGAGAAATTGCCTCGGCAGGGGGCGAACACGAGCAGTACTTC. Amino acid sequence: CATSREIASAGGEHEQYF.

This clone was observed once. The gene calls are TRBV5-1 and TRBJ2-3; 10 bases are a match to TRBD1. The CDR3 loop spans 15 amino acids. After removal of 4 bases from V and 0 bases from J, the junction contained 2 bases not matched to a gene. CDR1 and CDR2 from the germline V gene are SGHRS and YFSETQ. The CDR3 DNA is TGCGCCAGCAGCGTGGGACAGGGGAGCACAGATACGCAGTATTTT. It yields the protein CASSVGQGSTDTQYF. Drawing the rest from reference TRBV5-1 and TRBJ2-3, the complete variable domain is KAGVTQTPRYLIKTRGQQVTLSCSPISGHRSVSWYQQTPGQGLQFLFEYFSETQRNKGNFPGRFSGRQFSNSRSEMNVSTLELGDSALYLCASSVGQGSTDTQYFGPGTRLTVL.

The V and J genes are TRBV18 and TRBJ1-1; 7 nucleotides line up with TRBD1. Germline V gene lookup returns CDR1 KGHSH and CDR2 LQKENI. V lost 6 bases, J lost 3 bases, and 7 bases stayed unmatched. The CDR3 totals 14 residues. The CDR3 region has the DNA TGTGCCAGCTCCCCCACCGACAGGGACACTGAAGCTTTCTTT. Translated, it gives CASSPTDRDTEAFF.

This chain connects TRBV30 to TRBJ2-1, with TRBD2 matching over 7 bases. The trim removed 3 bases at V and 6 bases at J, leaving 5 bases unmatched. Germline CDR1 GTSNPN, CDR2 SVGIG (reference sequence). This CDR3 has 13 amino acids. The CDR3 DNA follows: TGTGCCTGGAGCGGGGGGTCTTTCAATGAGCAGTTCTTC. Translating it yields CAWSGGSFNEQFF.

J is TRBJ1-1 and V is TRBV6-6, with D hard to call. The V end was cut by 6 bases, the J end by 7 bases, with 9 bases between. The germline gives CDR1 MNHNY, CDR2 SVGAGI (reference sequence). The CDR3 is 11 residues long. The CDR3 loop is CASRAQIEAFF. For the CDR3, the DNA is TGTGCCAGCAGGGCACAGATTGAAGCTTTCTTT.

This sequence joins TRBV7-6 and TRBJ2-7; 8 positions match TRBD1. CDR3 length: 14 amino acids. Trimming took 5 bases from V and 7 from J; bases not matched to a gene: 10. In germline, CDR1 is SGHVS, CDR2 FNYEAQ. The CDR3 region has the DNA TGTGCCAGCAGCCCAGGGACAGGACATCGGGAGCAGTACTTC. Amino acids: CASSPGTGHREQYF.

The rearrangement links TRBV7-9 to TRBJ2-7; the match to TRBD1 covers 9 bases. CDR1 and CDR2 (germline): SEHNR, FQNEAQ (reference sequence). The ends lost 4 bases at V and 0 bases at J; junction bases unmatched: 1. The CDR3 is made up of 14 amino acids. DNA for the CDR3: TGTGCCAGCAGCTCGGGACAGGGCTCCTACGAGCAGTACTTC. This encodes CASSSGQGSYEQYF. Supplemented by reference TRBV7-9 and TRBJ2-7, the full variable domain reads DTGVSQNPRHKITKRGQNVTFRCDPISEHNRLYWYRQTLGQGPEFLTYFQNEAQLEKSRLLSDRFSAERPKGSFSTLEIQRTEQGDSAMYLCASSSGQGSYEQYFGPGTRLTVT.